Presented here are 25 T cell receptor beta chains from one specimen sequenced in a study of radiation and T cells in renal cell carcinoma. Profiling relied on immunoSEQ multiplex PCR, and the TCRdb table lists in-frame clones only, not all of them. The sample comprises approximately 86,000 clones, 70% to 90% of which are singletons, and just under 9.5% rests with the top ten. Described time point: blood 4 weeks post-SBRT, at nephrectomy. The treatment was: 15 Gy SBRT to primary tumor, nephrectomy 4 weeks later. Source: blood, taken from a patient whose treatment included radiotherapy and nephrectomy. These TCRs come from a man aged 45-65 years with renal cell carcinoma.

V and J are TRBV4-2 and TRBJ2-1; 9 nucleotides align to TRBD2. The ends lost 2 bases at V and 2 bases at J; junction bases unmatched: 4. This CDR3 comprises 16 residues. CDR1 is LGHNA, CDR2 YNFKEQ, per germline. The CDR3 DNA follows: TGTGCCAGCAGCCAATCTCTAGCGGGGACCTACAATGAGCAGTTCTTC. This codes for CASSQSLAGTYNEQFF.

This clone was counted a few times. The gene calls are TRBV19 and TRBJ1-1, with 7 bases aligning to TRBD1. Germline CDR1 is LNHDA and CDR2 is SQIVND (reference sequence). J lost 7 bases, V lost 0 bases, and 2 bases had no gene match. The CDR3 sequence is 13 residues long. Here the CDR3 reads CASSIDRDSEAFF. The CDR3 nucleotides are TGTGCCAGTAGTATAGATCGGGACAGTGAAGCTTTCTTT.

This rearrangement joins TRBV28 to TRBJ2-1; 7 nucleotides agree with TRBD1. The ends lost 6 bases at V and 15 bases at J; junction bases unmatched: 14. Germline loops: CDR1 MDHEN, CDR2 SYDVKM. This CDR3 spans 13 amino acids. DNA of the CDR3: TGTGCCAGCAGCCAACTCCAGACAGGGTCGGCGTTCTTC. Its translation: CASSQLQTGSAFF.

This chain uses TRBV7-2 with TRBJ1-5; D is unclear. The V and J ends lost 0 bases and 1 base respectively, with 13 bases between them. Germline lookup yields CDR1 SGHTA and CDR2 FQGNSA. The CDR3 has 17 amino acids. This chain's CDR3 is CASSLAHVGLSNQPQHF. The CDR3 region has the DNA TGTGCCAGCAGCTTAGCACATGTGGGCCTGAGCAATCAGCCCCAGCATTTT.

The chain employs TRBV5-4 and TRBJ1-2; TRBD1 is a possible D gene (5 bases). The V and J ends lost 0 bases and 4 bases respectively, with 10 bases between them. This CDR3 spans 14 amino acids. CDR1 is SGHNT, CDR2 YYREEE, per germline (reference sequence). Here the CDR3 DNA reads TGTGCCAGCAGCTTGGTTCAGGGATTCTATGGCTACACCTTC. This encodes CASSLVQGFYGYTF.

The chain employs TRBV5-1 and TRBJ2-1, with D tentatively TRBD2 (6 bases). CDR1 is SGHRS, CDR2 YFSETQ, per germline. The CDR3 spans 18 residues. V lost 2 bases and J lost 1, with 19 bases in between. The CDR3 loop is CASSFSGDSSGSYNEQFF. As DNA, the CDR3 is TGCGCCAGCAGCTTTTCGGGGGACTCCTCCGGGTCCTACAATGAGCAGTTCTTC.

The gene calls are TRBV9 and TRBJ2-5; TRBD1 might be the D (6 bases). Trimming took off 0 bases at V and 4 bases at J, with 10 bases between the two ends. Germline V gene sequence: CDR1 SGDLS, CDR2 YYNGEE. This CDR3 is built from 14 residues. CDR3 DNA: TGTGCCAGCAGCGTAGCTGGGACAATAGAGACCCAGTACTTC. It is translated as CASSVAGTIETQYF.

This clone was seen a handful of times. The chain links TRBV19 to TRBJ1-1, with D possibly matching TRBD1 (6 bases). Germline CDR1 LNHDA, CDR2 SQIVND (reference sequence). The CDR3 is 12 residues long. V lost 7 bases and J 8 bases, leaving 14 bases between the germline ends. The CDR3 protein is CASKDSTKEAFF. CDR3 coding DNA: TGTGCCAGTAAGGACAGTACCAAAGAAGCTTTCTTT.

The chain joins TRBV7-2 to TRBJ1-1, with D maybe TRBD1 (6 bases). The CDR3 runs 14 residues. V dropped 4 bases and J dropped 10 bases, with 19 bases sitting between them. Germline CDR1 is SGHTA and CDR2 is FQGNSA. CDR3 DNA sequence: TGTGCCAGCAGCTCTGACCAGGGGCTCCGCCGAGCTTTCTTT. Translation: CASSSDQGLRRAFF.

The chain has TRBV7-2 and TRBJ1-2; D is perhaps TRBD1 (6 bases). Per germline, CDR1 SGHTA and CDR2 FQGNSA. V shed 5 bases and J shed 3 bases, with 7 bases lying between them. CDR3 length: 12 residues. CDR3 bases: TGTGCCAGCAGCCAGGGGTACTATGGCTACACCTTC. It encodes CASSQGYYGYTF.

CDR3 coding DNA: TGCAGCGCCAGGGACGGCAACTACGAGCAGTACTTC. Translated: CSARDGNYEQYF. V is TRBV29-1 and J is TRBJ2-7; either TRBD1 or TRBD2 may fit D (5 bases each). Germline V lookup: CDR1 SQVTM, CDR2 ANQGSEA. Between the trimmed V and J ends, which lost 7 bases and 3 bases, there was a span of 13 bases. The CDR3 length is 12 residues.

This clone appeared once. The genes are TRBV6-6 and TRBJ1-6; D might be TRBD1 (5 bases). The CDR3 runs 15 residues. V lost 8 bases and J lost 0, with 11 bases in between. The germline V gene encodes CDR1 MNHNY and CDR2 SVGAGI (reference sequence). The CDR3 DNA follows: TGTGCCAGCGGGGGTCTAAGCTCCTATAATTCACCCCTCCACTTT. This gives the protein CASGGLSSYNSPLHF.

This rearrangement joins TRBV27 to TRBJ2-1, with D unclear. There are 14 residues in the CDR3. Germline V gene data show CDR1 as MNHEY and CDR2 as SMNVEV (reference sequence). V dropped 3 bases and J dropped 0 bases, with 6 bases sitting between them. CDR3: CASSFHRSYNEQFF. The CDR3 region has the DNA TGTGCCAGCAGTTTCCACCGCTCCTACAATGAGCAGTTCTTC.

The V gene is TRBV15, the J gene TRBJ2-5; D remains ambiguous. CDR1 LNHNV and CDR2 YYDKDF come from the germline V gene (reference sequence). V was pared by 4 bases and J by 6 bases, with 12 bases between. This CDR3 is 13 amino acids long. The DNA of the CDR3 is TGTGCCACCAGCATAGGTCAAGATCAGACCCAGTACTTC. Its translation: CATSIGQDQTQYF.

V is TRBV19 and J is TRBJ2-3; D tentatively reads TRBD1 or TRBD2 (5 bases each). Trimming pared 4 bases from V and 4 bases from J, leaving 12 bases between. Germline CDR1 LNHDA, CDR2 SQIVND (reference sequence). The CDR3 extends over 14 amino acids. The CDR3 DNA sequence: TGTGCCAGTAGTACCGGGACCGTACCAGATACGCAGTATTTT. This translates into CASSTGTVPDTQYF.

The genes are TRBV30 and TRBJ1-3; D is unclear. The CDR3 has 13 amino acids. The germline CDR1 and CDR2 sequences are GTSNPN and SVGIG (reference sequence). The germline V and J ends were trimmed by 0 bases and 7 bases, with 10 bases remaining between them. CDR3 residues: CAWSVNDGNTIYF. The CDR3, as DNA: TGTGCCTGGAGTGTAAATGATGGCAACACCATATATTTT.

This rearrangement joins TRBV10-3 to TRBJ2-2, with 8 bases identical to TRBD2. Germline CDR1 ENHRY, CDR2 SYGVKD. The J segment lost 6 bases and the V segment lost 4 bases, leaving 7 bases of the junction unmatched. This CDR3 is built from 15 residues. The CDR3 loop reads CAISGTIGGAGELFF. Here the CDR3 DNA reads TGTGCCATCAGTGGGACTATCGGGGGGGCCGGGGAGCTGTTTTTT.

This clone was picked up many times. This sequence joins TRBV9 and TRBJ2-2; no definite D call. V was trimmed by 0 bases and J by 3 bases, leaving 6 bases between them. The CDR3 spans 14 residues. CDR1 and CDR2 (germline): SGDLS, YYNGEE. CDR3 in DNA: TGTGCCAGCAGCGTAGCTGTTCACACCGGGGAGCTGTTTTTT. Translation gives CASSVAVHTGELFF.

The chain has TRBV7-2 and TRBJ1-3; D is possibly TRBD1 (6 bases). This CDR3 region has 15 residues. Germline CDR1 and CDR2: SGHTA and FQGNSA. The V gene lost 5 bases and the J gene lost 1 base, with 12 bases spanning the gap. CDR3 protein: CASSPRTVSGNTIYF. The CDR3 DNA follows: TGTGCCAGCAGCCCCAGGACAGTTTCTGGAAACACCATATATTTT.

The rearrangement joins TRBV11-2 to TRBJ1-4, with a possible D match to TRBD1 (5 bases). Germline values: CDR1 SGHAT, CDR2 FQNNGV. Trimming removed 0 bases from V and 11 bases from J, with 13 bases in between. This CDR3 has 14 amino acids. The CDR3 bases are TGTGCCAGCAGCTTAGAGGTACCGCCAGGGAAACTGTTTTTT. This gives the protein CASSLEVPPGKLFF. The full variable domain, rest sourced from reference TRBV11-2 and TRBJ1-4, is EAGVAQSPRYKIIEKRQSVAFWCNPISGHATLYWYQQILGQGPKLLIQFQNNGVVDDSQLPKDRFSAERLKGVDSTLKIQPAKLEDSAVYLCASSLEVPPGKLFFGSGTQLSVL.

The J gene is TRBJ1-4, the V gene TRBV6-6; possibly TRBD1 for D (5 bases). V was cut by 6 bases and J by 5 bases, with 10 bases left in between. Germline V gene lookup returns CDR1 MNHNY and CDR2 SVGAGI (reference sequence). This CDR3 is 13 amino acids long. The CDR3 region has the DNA TGTGCCAGCAGGTGGGACGGCAATGAAAAACTGTTTTTT. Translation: CASRWDGNEKLFF.

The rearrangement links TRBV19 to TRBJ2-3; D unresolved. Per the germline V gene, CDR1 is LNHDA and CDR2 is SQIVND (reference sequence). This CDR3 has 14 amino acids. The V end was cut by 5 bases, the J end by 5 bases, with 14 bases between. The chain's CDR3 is CASSSTGPLDTQYF. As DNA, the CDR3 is TGTGCCAGTAGTTCCACCGGGCCTCTAGATACGCAGTATTTT.

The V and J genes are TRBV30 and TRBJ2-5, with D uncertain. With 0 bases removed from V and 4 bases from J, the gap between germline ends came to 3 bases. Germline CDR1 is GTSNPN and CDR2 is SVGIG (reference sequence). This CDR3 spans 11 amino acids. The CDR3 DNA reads TGTGCCTGGAGTGTACGAGAGACCCAGTACTTC. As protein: CAWSVRETQYF.

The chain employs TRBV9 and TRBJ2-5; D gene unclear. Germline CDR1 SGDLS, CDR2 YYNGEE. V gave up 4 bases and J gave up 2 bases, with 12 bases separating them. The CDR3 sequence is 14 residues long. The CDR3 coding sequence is TGTGCCAGCAGCCTGGAAGGGCAGCAAGAGACCCAGTACTTC. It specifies CASSLEGQQETQYF.

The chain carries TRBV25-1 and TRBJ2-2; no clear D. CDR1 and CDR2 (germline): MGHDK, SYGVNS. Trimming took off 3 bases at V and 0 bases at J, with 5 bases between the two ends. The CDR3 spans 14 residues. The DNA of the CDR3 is TGTGCCAGCAGTGAGAACGCGAACACCGGGGAGCTGTTTTTT. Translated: CASSENANTGELFF.